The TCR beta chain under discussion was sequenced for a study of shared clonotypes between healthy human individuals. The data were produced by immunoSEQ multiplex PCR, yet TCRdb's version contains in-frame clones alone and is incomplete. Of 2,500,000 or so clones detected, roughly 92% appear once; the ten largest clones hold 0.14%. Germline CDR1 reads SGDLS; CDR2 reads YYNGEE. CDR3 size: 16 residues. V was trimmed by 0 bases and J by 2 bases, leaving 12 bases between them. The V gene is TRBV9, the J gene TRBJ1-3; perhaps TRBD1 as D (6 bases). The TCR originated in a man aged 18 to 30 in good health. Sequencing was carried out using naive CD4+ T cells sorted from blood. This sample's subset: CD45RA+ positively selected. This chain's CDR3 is CASSVGPGAAGNTIYF. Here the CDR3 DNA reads TGTGCCAGCAGCGTAGGCCCGGGGGCGGCTGGAAACACCATATATTTT. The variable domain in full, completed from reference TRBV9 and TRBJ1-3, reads DSGVTQTPKHLITATGQRVTLRCSPRSGDLSVYWYQQSLDQGLQFLIQYYNGEERAKGNILERFSAQQFPDLHSELNLSSLELGDSALYFCASSVGPGAAGNTIYFGEGSWLTVV.